The 21 T cell receptor beta chains listed next were all sequenced from one sample in a study of cytomegalovirus exposure and HLA in healthy donors. The PCR had 60 Vbeta and 13 Jbeta primers. Here immunoSEQ multiplex PCR was the method, and the copy in TCRdb shows in-frame clones only, minus some. This sample has tens of thousands of clones, with about three quarters found just once. Sequences were obtained from PBMCs. These receptors all come from a woman aged 40 to 50 in good health and CMV-seropositive.

The chain carries TRBV2 and TRBJ2-1; TRBD2 might be the D (6 bases). This CDR3 contains 13 residues. The V and J ends lost 2 bases and 6 bases respectively, with 8 bases between them. Germline values: CDR1 SNHLY, CDR2 FYNNEI. The CDR3 DNA sequence: TGTGCCAGCAGTGAACAGGAGGGCAATGAGCAGTTCTTC. It encodes CASSEQEGNEQFF.

This clone was observed a single time. The chain is built from TRBV6-1 and TRBJ1-1, with TRBD1 matching 7 bases. The germline V gene encodes CDR1 MNHNS and CDR2 SASEGT. V dropped 6 bases and J dropped 0; count of bases not matched to a gene: 7. The CDR3 is 15 residues long. CDR3 residues: CASSRDRNMNTEAFF. CDR3 coding DNA: TGTGCCAGCAGCCGGGACAGAAACATGAACACTGAAGCTTTCTTT.

This chain uses TRBV7-2 with TRBJ1-2; D gene uncertain. CDR1 SGHTA and CDR2 FQGNSA come from the germline V gene. The CDR3 extends over 14 amino acids. V lost 3 bases and J 8 bases, leaving 16 bases between the germline ends. DNA for the CDR3: TGTGCCAGCAGCTTGTTCACCCACCGCGAGGGCTACACCTTC. Translated: CASSLFTHREGYTF.

The V gene is TRBV5-1, the J gene TRBJ2-1; 8 bases match TRBD2. Trimming removed 4 bases from V and 2 bases from J; junction bases left unmatched: 8. The CDR3 runs to 16 residues. The germline V gene encodes CDR1 SGHRS and CDR2 YFSETQ. In nucleotides, the CDR3 is TGCGCCAGCAGCCCTCAGGGCGGGGGGCCCTACAATGAGCAGTTCTTC. Amino acids: CASSPQGGGPYNEQFF.

This clone was seen at least ten times. The J gene is TRBJ2-1, the V gene TRBV9; D is unclear. V gave up 1 base and J gave up 2 bases, with 10 bases separating them. Germline V gene lookup returns CDR1 SGDLS and CDR2 YYNGEE. The CDR3 totals 15 residues. The DNA for the CDR3 is TGTGCCAGCAGCGTATTTCTAGTCCCCTACAATGAGCAGTTCTTC. It translates to CASSVFLVPYNEQFF.

This clone was picked up a small number of times. The J gene is TRBJ2-1, the V gene TRBV9, with 7 bases aligning to TRBD1. This CDR3 contains 12 residues. Unmatched junction bases numbered 6, after V lost 6 bases and J lost 9 bases. Germline CDR1 reads SGDLS; CDR2 reads YYNGEE. The CDR3 sequence: CASNQGGAEQFF. In DNA form, the CDR3 reads TGTGCCAGCAACCAAGGGGGCGCTGAGCAGTTCTTC.

The rearrangement links TRBV19 to TRBJ2-1; D remains unclear. Germline V gene sequence: CDR1 LNHDA, CDR2 SQIVND (reference sequence). CDR3 length: 12 amino acids. Trimming removed 5 bases at V and 9 bases at J, with 11 bases between. CDR3 sequence (DNA): TGTGCCAGTAGTCCGAGGTTGAGTGAGCAGTTCTTC. This translates into CASSPRLSEQFF. Complete variable domain (other parts from reference TRBV19 and TRBJ2-1): DGGITQSPKYLFRKEGQNVTLSCEQNLNHDAMYWYRQDPGQGLRLIYYSQIVNDFQKGDIAEGYSVSREKKESFPLTVTSAQKNPTAFYLCASSPRLSEQFFGPGTRLTVL.

This clone has just a few counts. The V and J genes are TRBV15 and TRBJ1-1; D perhaps matches TRBD1 (6 bases). V lost 4 bases and J lost 2, with 11 bases in between. CDR3 size: 14 residues. Per the germline V gene, CDR1 is LNHNV and CDR2 is YYDKDF (reference sequence). In DNA, the CDR3 is TGTGCCACCAGCACGGACAGAATTAACACTGAAGCTTTCTTT. Its translation is CATSTDRINTEAFF.

The gene calls are TRBV15 and TRBJ1-1; TRBD1 matches 7 bases. The V segment lost 2 bases and the J segment 4 bases; nucleotides outside the gene matches: 13. CDR3 length equals 17 residues. The germline CDR1 and CDR2 sequences are LNHNV and YYDKDF (reference sequence). CDR3 residues: CATSRQQHRGRGTEAFF. CDR3 nucleotides: TGTGCCACCAGCAGACAACAGCACAGGGGCCGGGGCACTGAAGCTTTCTTT.

V gene TRBV7-2 combines with J gene TRBJ1-3; 8 positions agree with TRBD1. The trim removed 5 bases at V and 4 bases at J, leaving 7 bases unmatched. There are 15 residues in the CDR3. Germline assignment: CDR1 SGHTA and CDR2 FQGNSA. The CDR3 loop reads CASSVDRAGGNTIYF. CDR3 bases: TGTGCCAGCAGCGTGGACAGGGCAGGGGGAAACACCATATATTTT.

The rearrangement links TRBV25-1 to TRBJ1-1; D unresolved. Trimming shortened V by 6 bases and J by 2 bases, and 4 bases separated the two germline ends. The CDR3 length is 11 residues. Germline loops: CDR1 MGHDK, CDR2 SYGVNS. The CDR3 bases are TGTGCCAGCAGGAGAAACACTGAAGCTTTCTTT. As protein: CASRRNTEAFF.

This chain uses TRBV7-3 with TRBJ2-1; weak D call: TRBD2 (5 bases). Per the germline V gene, CDR1 is SGHTA and CDR2 is FQGTGA. V was shortened by 2 bases and J by 0 bases, with 8 bases between the two germline ends. The CDR3 is made up of 15 amino acids. The CDR3 protein is CASSLWSGSYNEQFF. The CDR3 coding sequence is TGTGCCAGCAGCTTATGGAGCGGCTCCTACAATGAGCAGTTCTTC.

The rearrangement links TRBV11-2 to TRBJ1-2, with a weak D call TRBD1 (5 bases). Trimming removed 5 bases at V and 2 bases at J, with 9 bases between. Germline V gives CDR1 SGHAT, CDR2 FQNNGV. The length of the CDR3 is 13 residues. The CDR3 sequence is CASSEDTNYGYTF. Written as DNA, the CDR3 is TGTGCCAGCAGCGAGGACACCAACTATGGCTACACCTTC.

The genes are TRBV27 and TRBJ2-7; perhaps TRBD1 as D (5 bases). V was clipped by 0 bases and J by 5 bases, with 14 bases between them. This CDR3 comprises 15 residues. Germline-derived CDR1 and CDR2 are MNHEY and SMNVEV (reference sequence). The CDR3 reads CASSLSWSDTDEQYF. As DNA, the CDR3 is TGTGCCAGCAGTTTATCGTGGTCGGACACAGACGAGCAGTACTTC.

V usage is TRBV2 and J usage is TRBJ2-1; possibly TRBD2 for D (6 bases). V was trimmed by 7 bases and J by 1 base, leaving 17 bases between them. The CDR3 loop spans 16 amino acids. Germline values: CDR1 SNHLY, CDR2 FYNNEI. Here the CDR3 DNA reads TGTGCCAGCACCGTGGGCGGGGCGAAGTCCTACAATGAGCAGTTCTTC. It specifies CASTVGGAKSYNEQFF. Full variable domain (remainder filled in from reference TRBV2 and TRBJ2-1): EPEVTQTPSHQVTQMGQEVILRCVPISNHLYFYWYRQILGQKVEFLVSFYNNEISEKSEIFDDQFSVERPDGSNFTLKIRSTKLEDSAMYFCASTVGGAKSYNEQFFGPGTRLTVL.

The J gene is TRBJ1-3, the V gene TRBV18; D ambiguous. The CDR3 loop spans 14 amino acids. Trimming cost V 3 bases and J 0 bases, with 6 bases left between them. Germline V CDR1 and CDR2: KGHSH, LQKENI. The chain's CDR3 is CASSPGSSGNTIYF. Written as DNA, the CDR3 is TGTGCCAGCTCACCCGGGAGCTCTGGAAACACCATATATTTT.

This chain uses TRBV19 with TRBJ1-5; 7 bases agree with TRBD1. Trimming cost V 6 bases and J 6 bases; bases outside gene matches: 14. This CDR3 comprises 16 residues. Germline V gives CDR1 LNHDA, CDR2 SQIVND (reference sequence). In DNA form, the CDR3 reads TGTGCCAGTAGACCCTGGACAGGCCCTACGGGTCAGCCCCAGCATTTT. This gives the protein CASRPWTGPTGQPQHF.

Here the CDR3 reads CASSLIQGGYEQYF. The CDR3 DNA sequence: TGTGCCAGCAGCTTAATCCAGGGGGGATACGAGCAGTACTTC. V gene TRBV7-9 combines with J gene TRBJ2-7, with a weak D call TRBD1 (7 bases). The V end was cut by 2 bases, the J end by 4 bases, with 12 bases between. Germline CDR1 and CDR2: SEHNR and FQNEAQ (reference sequence). This CDR3 has 14 amino acids.

The CDR3 protein is CASSPGTGPGELFF. For the CDR3, the DNA is TGCGCCAGCAGCCCAGGGACAGGACCGGGGGAGCTGTTTTTT. The genes are TRBV5-1 and TRBJ2-2, with 8 bases lining up with TRBD1. This CDR3 is 14 amino acids long. The germline gives CDR1 SGHRS, CDR2 YFSETQ. The V segment lost 4 bases and the J segment 8 bases; nucleotides outside the gene matches: 7. Full variable domain (rest looked up from reference TRBV5-1 and TRBJ2-2): KAGVTQTPRYLIKTRGQQVTLSCSPISGHRSVSWYQQTPGQGLQFLFEYFSETQRNKGNFPGRFSGRQFSNSRSEMNVSTLELGDSALYLCASSPGTGPGELFFGEGSRLTVL.

The chain has TRBV27 and TRBJ1-2; D ambiguous. Germline lookup yields CDR1 MNHEY and CDR2 SMNVEV (reference sequence). This CDR3 has 14 residues. Trimming left V 3 bases short and J 4 bases short, with 12 bases between. The CDR3 DNA reads as TGTGCCAGCAGTTTGTCTGGGCCGGCCTATGGCTACACCTTC. It yields the protein CASSLSGPAYGYTF.

The rearrangement joins TRBV7-9 to TRBJ1-2; the D gene is possibly TRBD1 (6 bases). Germline V gives CDR1 SEHNR, CDR2 FQNEAQ (reference sequence). The CDR3 is made up of 11 amino acids. Trimming cost V 10 bases and J 8 bases, with 14 bases left between them. The CDR3 is CATEGGGGYTF. The CDR3 region has the DNA TGTGCCACCGAAGGGGGAGGGGGCTACACCTTC.